This entry lists 27 T cell receptor beta chains sequenced from one sample in a study of blood T cell repertoires in COVID-19. The table came from immunoSEQ multiplex PCR; TCRdb's copy has only in-frame clones and leaves some out. Altogether around 170,000 clones are present, around 86% being singletons, with the ten largest covering 0.55% to 0.6%. Input material: peripheral blood. The receptor set was obtained from a man in his fifties or sixties with COVID-19, enrolled during active disease.

This chain links TRBV7-2 with TRBJ1-1; D is possibly TRBD1 (5 bases). The germline V gene encodes CDR1 SGHTA and CDR2 FQGNSA. The CDR3 covers 14 residues. V was shortened by 5 bases and J by 11 bases, with 21 bases between the two germline ends. The CDR3 DNA follows: TGTGCCAGCAGCGCAACCGGGACCCCGGGAGGGGCTTTCTTT. The encoded protein is CASSATGTPGGAFF.

The chain has TRBV5-4 and TRBJ1-1; possibly TRBD1 for D (5 bases). Trimming cost V 5 bases and J 0 bases, with 14 bases left between them. The germline CDR1 and CDR2 sequences are SGHNT and YYREEE (reference sequence). This CDR3 contains 15 residues. The CDR3 loop reads CASSPARVMNTEAFF. In DNA form, the CDR3 reads TGTGCCAGCAGTCCCGCCAGGGTAATGAACACTGAAGCTTTCTTT.

V gene TRBV6-5 combines with J gene TRBJ2-7, with TRBD1 matching over 9 bases. V was pared by 6 bases and J by 3 bases, with 3 bases of the junction left unmatched. Germline-derived CDR1 and CDR2 are MNHEY and SVGAGI. This CDR3 contains 13 residues. The CDR3, as DNA: TGTGCCAGCAGGCCGGGACAGGGCTACGAGCAGTACTTC. Translation gives CASRPGQGYEQYF.

The chain combines TRBV28 with TRBJ2-7; weak D call: TRBD1 (5 bases). CDR1 MDHEN and CDR2 SYDVKM come from the germline V gene. Trimming took off 6 bases at V and 6 bases at J, with 18 bases between the two ends. CDR3 length: 14 residues. CDR3 bases: TGTGCCAGCAGCGGCCAGGGTCGAATGAGCGAGCAGTACTTC. Its translation is CASSGQGRMSEQYF. Full variable domain (remainder filled in from reference TRBV28 and TRBJ2-7): DVKVTQSSRYLVKRTGEKVFLECVQDMDHENMFWYRQDPGLGLRLIYFSYDVKMKEKGDIPEGYSVSREKKERFSLILESASTNQTSMYLCASSGQGRMSEQYFGPGTRLTVT.

The chain employs TRBV7-9 and TRBJ2-6; 10 bases are shared with TRBD1. CDR1 is SEHNR and CDR2 is FQNEAQ in the germline V gene (reference sequence). The CDR3 has 17 amino acids. Trimming took 6 bases from V and 0 from J; bases not matched to a gene: 5. CDR3 in amino acids: CASRGQGMVSGANVLTF. The CDR3 coding sequence is TGTGCCAGCAGGGGACAGGGGATGGTCTCTGGGGCCAACGTCCTGACTTTC. Filled out from reference TRBV7-9 and TRBJ2-6, the complete variable domain reads DTGVSQNPRHKITKRGQNVTFRCDPISEHNRLYWYRQTLGQGPEFLTYFQNEAQLEKSRLLSDRFSAERPKGSFSTLEIQRTEQGDSAMYLCASRGQGMVSGANVLTFGAGSRLTVL.

The rearrangement links TRBV6-2 or TRBV6-3 to TRBJ2-2, with a tentative D call TRBD1 (6 bases). The CDR3 contains 14 residues. The V and J ends lost 4 bases and 5 bases respectively, with 11 bases between them. Germline-derived CDR1 and CDR2 are MNHEY and SVGEGT. The CDR3 sequence: CASSSQQGTGELFF. CDR3 nucleotides: TGTGCCAGCAGTTCCCAACAGGGTACCGGGGAGCTGTTTTTT.

The chain couples TRBV6-2 or TRBV6-3 to TRBJ1-5; D might be TRBD1 (5 bases). CDR1 is MNHEY, CDR2 SVGEGT, per germline. Trimming removed 0 bases from V and 5 bases from J, with 11 bases in between. CDR3 length equals 15 residues. This CDR3 reads CASSYSGRGHQPQHF. The CDR3 DNA reads TGTGCCAGCAGTTACTCGGGGAGGGGCCATCAGCCCCAGCATTTT.

This clone occurred once. The CDR3 DNA reads as TGTGCCAGCAGCATTAGCGGGAGCCCATTCGGTGAGCAGTTCTTC. Translation gives CASSISGSPFGEQFF. This rearrangement joins TRBV7-2 to TRBJ2-1, with TRBD2 matching over 9 bases. The CDR3 length is 15 residues. Germline lookup yields CDR1 SGHTA and CDR2 FQGNSA. V trimming: 5 bases; J trimming: 9 bases; junction bases outside the gene matches: 11.

V usage is TRBV5-5 and J usage is TRBJ2-5; D might be TRBD2 (7 bases). CDR3 length equals 14 residues. Looked up from germline, CDR1 is SGHKS and CDR2 is YYEKEE (reference sequence). Trimming took off 4 bases at V and 5 bases at J, with 15 bases between the two ends. In nucleotides, the CDR3 is TGTGCCAGCAGCAGGGGGGGAGATTGGGAGACCCAGTACTTC. This gives the protein CASSRGGDWETQYF.

V gene TRBV19 combines with J gene TRBJ2-3; the match to TRBD2 covers 13 bases. Trimming at V came to 3 bases and at J to 7 bases, leaving 4 bases not matched to a gene. Per the germline V gene, CDR1 is LNHDA and CDR2 is SQIVND (reference sequence). This CDR3 is 15 amino acids long. CDR3 bases: TGTGCCAGTAGTATCGAACTAGCGGGGGGGAATACGCAGTATTTT. Protein: CASSIELAGGNTQYF.

V is TRBV6-5 and J is TRBJ1-2, with D perhaps TRBD1 (5 bases). The V end lost 0 bases, the J end lost 8 bases, and 13 bases lay between the germline ends. This CDR3 has 14 residues. Per the germline V gene, CDR1 is MNHEY and CDR2 is SVGAGI. The CDR3 reads CASSYSGGGKGYTF. CDR3 sequence (DNA): TGTGCCAGCAGTTACTCCGGGGGTGGGAAAGGCTACACCTTC.

This clone was detected only a few times. The rearrangement uses TRBV18 and TRBJ2-1; 11 nucleotides match TRBD2. CDR3 length: 15 residues. Germline assignment: CDR1 KGHSH and CDR2 LQKENI. The trim removed 3 bases at V and 4 bases at J, leaving 2 bases unmatched. CDR3 coding DNA: TGTGCCAGCTCACCTAGCGGGAGGGGATACAATGAGCAGTTCTTC. Translating it yields CASSPSGRGYNEQFF.

This rearrangement joins TRBV29-1 to TRBJ2-6; possibly TRBD1 for D (5 bases). This CDR3 region has 14 residues. The germline gives CDR1 SQVTM, CDR2 ANQGSEA. V was pared by 3 bases and J by 2 bases, with 8 bases between. The CDR3 region is CSVDAGTGANVLTF. CDR3 in DNA: TGCAGCGTTGATGCAGGGACTGGGGCCAACGTCCTGACTTTC.

This rearrangement joins TRBV18 to TRBJ2-5, with D perhaps matching TRBD2 (5 bases). The germline V and J ends were trimmed by 3 bases and 5 bases, with 16 bases remaining between them. The CDR3 consists of 15 residues. CDR1 is KGHSH, CDR2 LQKENI, per germline. For the CDR3, the DNA is TGTGCCAGCTCACCCCCCACGCGGGTCGGGGAGACCCAGTACTTC. It codes for CASSPPTRVGETQYF.

This chain uses TRBV7-3 with TRBJ1-1, with TRBD1 matching 9 bases. The V gene's germline CDR1 is SGHTA and CDR2 FQGTGA. V trimming: 5 bases; J trimming: 5 bases; junction bases outside the gene matches: 3. This CDR3 has 13 amino acids. This chain's CDR3 is CASSLGTGTEAFF. The DNA for the CDR3 is TGTGCCAGCAGCCTAGGGACAGGGACTGAAGCTTTCTTT.

This rearrangement joins TRBV5-6 to TRBJ2-3; TRBD2 is a possible D gene (6 bases). V was cut by 0 bases and J by 1 base, with 15 bases left in between. Looked up from germline, CDR1 is SGHDT and CDR2 is YYEEEE. CDR3 length equals 17 residues. The CDR3 nucleotides are TGTGCCAGCAGCTTGGAATGGAGTAGCGGTCGCACAGATACGCAGTATTTT. It encodes CASSLEWSSGRTDTQYF.

The rearrangement uses TRBV27 and TRBJ2-2, with 10 bases aligning to TRBD2. The CDR3 is made up of 16 amino acids. The V segment lost 2 bases and the J segment 1 base; nucleotides outside the gene matches: 1. The germline CDR1 and CDR2 sequences are MNHEY and SMNVEV (reference sequence). The CDR3 region is CASSLSGGVNTGELFF. DNA of the CDR3: TGTGCCAGCAGTTTAAGCGGGGGGGTGAACACCGGGGAGCTGTTTTTT.

The V gene is TRBV7-3, the J gene TRBJ2-2; 13 bases fit TRBD2. This CDR3 contains 17 residues. The trim removed 5 bases at V and 1 base at J, leaving 4 bases unmatched. Germline loops: CDR1 SGHTA, CDR2 FQGTGA. The CDR3 DNA is TGTGCCAGCAGCCTGACTAGCGGGAGGTGGAACACCGGGGAGCTGTTTTTT. Its protein product is CASSLTSGRWNTGELFF.

This chain uses TRBV3-1 (or the pseudogene TRBV3-2) with TRBJ1-1; 9 bases match TRBD1. The CDR3 is made up of 15 amino acids. Losses at the gene ends were 1 base for V and 5 bases for J; bases not matched to a gene: 5. The germline gives CDR1 LGHDT, CDR2 YNNKEL (reference sequence). This chain's CDR3 is CASSQAWTGVTEAFF. DNA of the CDR3: TGTGCCAGCAGCCAAGCCTGGACAGGGGTAACTGAAGCTTTCTTT.

This chain connects TRBV2 to TRBJ2-2; 10 bases fit TRBD2. Germline V gene data show CDR1 as SNHLY and CDR2 as FYNNEI. The CDR3 is 16 amino acids. J gave up 6 bases and V 5 bases, and 9 bases lay outside the gene matches. Written as DNA, the CDR3 is TGTGCCAGCAGTCTCGCTAGCGGGAGTTTCCCCGGGGAGCTGTTTTTT. It codes for CASSLASGSFPGELFF.

V gene TRBV10-3 combines with J gene TRBJ2-1; TRBD2 is a possible D gene (7 bases). From germline, CDR1 is ENHRY and CDR2 SYGVKD. Trimming took 5 bases from V and 2 from J, leaving 10 bases between them. The length of the CDR3 is 14 residues. The CDR3 sequence: CAISRGAAYNEQFF. The CDR3 coding sequence is TGTGCCATCAGTCGGGGGGCAGCCTACAATGAGCAGTTCTTC.

This sequence joins TRBV11-2 and TRBJ1-2; 9 bases fit TRBD1. The ends lost 5 bases at V and 3 bases at J; junction bases unmatched: 19. The CDR3 consists of 19 residues. The germline gives CDR1 SGHAT, CDR2 FQNNGV. The CDR3 bases are TGTGCCAGCAGCCCTCCCGGGACAGGGTTTGGGACCTCGGACTATGGCTACACCTTC. Encoded protein: CASSPPGTGFGTSDYGYTF.

This clone was detected once. In DNA, the CDR3 is TGTGCCAGCAGCAAAATGGACAGGGCGAGGGAAGATACGCAGTATTTT. Amino acid sequence: CASSKMDRAREDTQYF. The V call is TRBV21-1, the J call TRBJ2-3; TRBD1, the table's D call, was not compared with the DNA. TRBV21-1 is labeled a pseudogene. The length of the CDR3 is 16 residues.

The rearrangement uses TRBV6-5 and TRBJ2-7; D might be TRBD2 (5 bases). This CDR3 has 14 amino acids. The germline V and J ends were trimmed by 2 bases and 3 bases, with 11 bases remaining between them. The germline V gene has CDR1 MNHEY and CDR2 SVGAGI. CDR3 residues: CASSYGGQYYEQYF. CDR3 sequence (DNA): TGTGCCAGCAGTTACGGCGGGCAGTACTACGAGCAGTACTTC.

V and J are TRBV27 and TRBJ1-6; tentative D call: TRBD1 (5 bases). CDR3 length: 18 amino acids. V was shortened by 6 bases and J by 4 bases, with 22 bases between the two germline ends. Looked up from germline, CDR1 is MNHEY and CDR2 is SMNVEV (reference sequence). The CDR3 protein is CASSSGTSSPVYNSPLHF. As DNA, the CDR3 is TGTGCCAGCAGCAGCGGGACCTCATCTCCTGTGTATAATTCACCCCTCCACTTT.

The rearrangement joins TRBV19 to TRBJ2-1; the D is unclear. The CDR3 is made up of 15 amino acids. The V end lost 3 bases, the J end lost 0 bases, and 9 bases lay between the germline ends. Germline values: CDR1 LNHDA, CDR2 SQIVND (reference sequence). CDR3 region: CASSIRKPSYNEQFF. In nucleotides, the CDR3 is TGTGCCAGTAGTATCAGGAAGCCCTCCTACAATGAGCAGTTCTTC.

The J gene is TRBJ1-2, the V gene TRBV2; no clear D gene. The CDR3 has 15 amino acids. Trimming removed 5 bases from V and 0 bases from J, with 13 bases in between. Germline loops: CDR1 SNHLY, CDR2 FYNNEI. This chain's CDR3 is CASSLTDTANYGYTF. The CDR3 coding sequence is TGTGCCAGCAGTCTTACTGATACGGCTAACTATGGCTACACCTTC.